This is a list of T cell receptor beta chains from one sample in a study of neurological immune-mediated disorders. TCRdb re-analysed the 5' RACE reads in MiXCR, keeping a single row per CDR3 protein. The table records about 30,000 distinct CDR3 sequences, about 12% of them present only once. What was sequenced was PBMCs. The receptors here all came from an older woman in good health. The CDR3 runs from the conserved cysteine through the conserved F or W. A D gene is named only where the DNA matches it firmly.

d_gene	v_gene	j_gene	CDR3aa
-	TRBV20-1	TRBJ1-5	CSAFSTQGLPSPQHF
-	TRBV12-3/TRBV12-4	TRBJ1-1	CASSFNRVTEAFF
TRBD2	TRBV20-1	TRBJ2-1	CSARGRGCKANEQFF
-	TRBV4-3	TRBJ1-1	CASSQDLGAEAFF
-	TRBV4-1	TRBJ1-2	CASSHPAKGVSWGYTF
-	TRBV7-2	TRBJ1-6	CASSLEGGVDNSPLHF
-	TRBV14	TRBJ1-4	CASSPGQLRSNEKLFF
-	TRBV6-6	TRBJ1-4	CASSSGRRALEKLFF
-	TRBV12-3/TRBV12-4	TRBJ1-2	CASNRDTDYGYTF
TRBD2	TRBV3-1	TRBJ2-1	CASSQDSGSSYNEQFF
TRBD1	TRBV4-2	TRBJ1-2	CASSQVRGRGDGYTF
-	TRBV19	TRBJ2-3	CASSQADDGAYEQYFGPGTDTQYF
-	TRBV15	TRBJ2-6	CATSAEHSGANVLTF
-	TRBV12-3/TRBV12-4	TRBJ1-3	CASSTTRGGWGNTIYF
-	TRBV2	TRBJ2-1	CASSEADLGGQFF
-	TRBV20-1	TRBJ1-1	CSASYQYTEAFF
-	TRBV6-2/TRBV6-3	TRBJ1-3	CASNRDTSGNTIYF
TRBD1	TRBV5-1	TRBJ1-1	CASSFQGEGTEAFF
-	TRBV5-1	TRBJ1-1	CASSLDGGSTEAFF
-	TRBV24-1	TRBJ2-6	CATSDTRAGANVLTF
-	TRBV20-1	TRBJ2-7	CSGSDRVYEQYF
-	TRBV27	TRBJ1-6	CASSPRGSYNSPLHF
-	TRBV7-9	TRBJ2-3	CASSLDSGRDTQYF